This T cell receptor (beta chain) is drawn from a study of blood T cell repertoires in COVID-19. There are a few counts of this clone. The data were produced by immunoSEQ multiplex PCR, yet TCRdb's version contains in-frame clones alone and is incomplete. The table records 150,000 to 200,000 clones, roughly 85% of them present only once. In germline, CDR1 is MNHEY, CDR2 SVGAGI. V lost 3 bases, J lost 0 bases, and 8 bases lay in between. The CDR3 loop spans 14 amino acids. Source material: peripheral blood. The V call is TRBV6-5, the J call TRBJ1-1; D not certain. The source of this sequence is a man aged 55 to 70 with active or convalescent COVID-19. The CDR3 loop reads CASSYGRMNTEAFF. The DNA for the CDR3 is TGTGCCAGCAGTTATGGCAGAATGAACACTGAAGCTTTCTTT.